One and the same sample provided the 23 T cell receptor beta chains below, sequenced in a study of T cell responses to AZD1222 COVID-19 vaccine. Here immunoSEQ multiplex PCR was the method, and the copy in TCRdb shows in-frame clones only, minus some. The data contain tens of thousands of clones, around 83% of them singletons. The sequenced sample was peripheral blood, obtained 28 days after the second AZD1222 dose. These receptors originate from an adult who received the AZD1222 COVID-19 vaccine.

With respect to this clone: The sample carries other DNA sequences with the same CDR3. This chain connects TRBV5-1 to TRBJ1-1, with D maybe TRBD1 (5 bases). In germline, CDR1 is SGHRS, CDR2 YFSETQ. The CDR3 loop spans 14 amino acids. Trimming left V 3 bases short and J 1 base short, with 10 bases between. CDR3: CASSSHRPNTEAFF. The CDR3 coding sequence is TGCGCCAGCAGCTCACACAGGCCGAACACTGAAGCTTTCTTT.

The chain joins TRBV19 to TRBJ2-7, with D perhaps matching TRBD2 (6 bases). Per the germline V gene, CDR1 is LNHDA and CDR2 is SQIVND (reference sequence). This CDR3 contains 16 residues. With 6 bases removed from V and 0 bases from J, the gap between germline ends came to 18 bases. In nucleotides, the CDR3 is TGTGCCAGTAGCCCCATCCGGGACTTGAGCTCCTACGAGCAGTACTTC. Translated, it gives CASSPIRDLSSYEQYF. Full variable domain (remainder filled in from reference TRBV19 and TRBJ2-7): DGGITQSPKYLFRKEGQNVTLSCEQNLNHDAMYWYRQDPGQGLRLIYYSQIVNDFQKGDIAEGYSVSREKKESFPLTVTSAQKNPTAFYLCASSPIRDLSSYEQYFGPGTRLTVT.

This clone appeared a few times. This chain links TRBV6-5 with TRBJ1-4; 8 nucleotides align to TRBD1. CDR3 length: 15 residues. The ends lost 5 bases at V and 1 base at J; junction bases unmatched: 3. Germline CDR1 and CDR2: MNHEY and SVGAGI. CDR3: CASSTTGGTNEKLFF. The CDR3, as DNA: TGTGCCAGCAGTACCACAGGGGGAACTAATGAAAAACTGTTTTTT.

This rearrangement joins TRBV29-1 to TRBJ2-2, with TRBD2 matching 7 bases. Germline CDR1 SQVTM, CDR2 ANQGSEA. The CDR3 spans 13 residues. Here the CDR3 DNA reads TGCATGGCGGGACTAATGAACACCGGGGAGCTGTTTTTT. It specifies CMAGLMNTGELFF.

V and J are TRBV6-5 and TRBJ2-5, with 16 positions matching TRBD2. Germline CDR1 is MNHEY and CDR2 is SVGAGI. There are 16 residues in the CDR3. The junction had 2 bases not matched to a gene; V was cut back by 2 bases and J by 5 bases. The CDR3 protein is CASSYRGLAGGETQYF. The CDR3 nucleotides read TGTGCCAGCAGTTACAGGGGACTAGCGGGAGGGGAGACCCAGTACTTC.

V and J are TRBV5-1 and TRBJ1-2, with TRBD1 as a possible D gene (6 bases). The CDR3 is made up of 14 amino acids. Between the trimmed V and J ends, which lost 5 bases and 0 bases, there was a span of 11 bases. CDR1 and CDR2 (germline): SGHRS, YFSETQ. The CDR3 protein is CASSPTGTNYGYTF. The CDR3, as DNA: TGCGCCAGCAGTCCGACAGGAACTAACTATGGCTACACCTTC. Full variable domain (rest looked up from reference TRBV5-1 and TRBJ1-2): KAGVTQTPRYLIKTRGQQVTLSCSPISGHRSVSWYQQTPGQGLQFLFEYFSETQRNKGNFPGRFSGRQFSNSRSEMNVSTLELGDSALYLCASSPTGTNYGYTFGSGTRLTVV.

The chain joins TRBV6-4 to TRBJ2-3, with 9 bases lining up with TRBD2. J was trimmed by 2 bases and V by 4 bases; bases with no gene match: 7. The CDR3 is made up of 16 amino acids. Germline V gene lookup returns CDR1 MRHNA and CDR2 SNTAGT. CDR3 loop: CASSVRGGRVTDTQYF. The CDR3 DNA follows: TGTGCCAGCAGTGTCCGGGGCGGGAGGGTCACAGATACGCAGTATTTT.

DNA of the CDR3: TGTGCCAGCTCACCAAGAGGGTCACGCAATCAGCCCCAGCATTTT. Translating it yields CASSPRGSRNQPQHF. The rearrangement joins TRBV18 to TRBJ1-5; no reliable D call. CDR3 length: 15 amino acids. CDR1 and CDR2 (germline): KGHSH, LQKENI. V was trimmed by 2 bases and J by 2 bases, leaving 10 bases between them.

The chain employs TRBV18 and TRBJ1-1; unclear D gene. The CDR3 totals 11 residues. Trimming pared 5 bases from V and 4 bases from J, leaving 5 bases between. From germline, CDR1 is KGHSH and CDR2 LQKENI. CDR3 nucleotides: TGTGCCAGCTCAATCGCCACTGAAGCTTTCTTT. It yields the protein CASSIATEAFF.

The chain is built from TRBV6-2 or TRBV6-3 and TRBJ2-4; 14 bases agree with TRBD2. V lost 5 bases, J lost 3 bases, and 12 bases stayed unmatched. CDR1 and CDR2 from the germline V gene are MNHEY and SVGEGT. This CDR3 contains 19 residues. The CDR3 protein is CASSRPTSGRADGKNIQYF. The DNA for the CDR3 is TGTGCCAGCAGTCGGCCGACTAGCGGGAGGGCCGATGGCAAAAACATTCAGTACTTC.

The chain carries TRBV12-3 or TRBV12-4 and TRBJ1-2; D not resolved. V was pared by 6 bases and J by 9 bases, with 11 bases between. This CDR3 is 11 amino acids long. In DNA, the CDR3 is TGTGCCAGCAGCCCGAGTACGAGCTACACCTTC. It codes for CASSPSTSYTF.

The DNA for the CDR3 is TGCGCCAGCAGCCAAGTAGTACTCGGCTACGAGCAGTACTTC. As protein: CASSQVVLGYEQYF. The chain joins TRBV4-1 to TRBJ2-7, with unresolved D. There are 14 residues in the CDR3. Germline V gene sequence: CDR1 MGHRA, CDR2 YSYEKL. Trimming removed 1 base from V and 3 bases from J, with 10 bases in between.

CDR3 loop: CASSALVSGEQFF. The CDR3 nucleotides read TGTGCCAGTAGTGCACTAGTCTCCGGCGAGCAGTTCTTC. This sequence joins TRBV19 and TRBJ2-1; possible D gene TRBD2, 5 bases. Germline V gives CDR1 LNHDA, CDR2 SQIVND (reference sequence). V lost 5 bases and J lost 10, with 15 bases in between. CDR3 size: 13 residues.

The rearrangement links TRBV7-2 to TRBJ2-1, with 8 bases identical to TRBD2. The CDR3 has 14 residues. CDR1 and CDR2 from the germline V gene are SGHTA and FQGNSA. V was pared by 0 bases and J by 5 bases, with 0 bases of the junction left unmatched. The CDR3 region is CASSLAAGDNEQFF. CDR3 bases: TGTGCCAGCAGCTTAGCAGCGGGGGACAATGAGCAGTTCTTC.

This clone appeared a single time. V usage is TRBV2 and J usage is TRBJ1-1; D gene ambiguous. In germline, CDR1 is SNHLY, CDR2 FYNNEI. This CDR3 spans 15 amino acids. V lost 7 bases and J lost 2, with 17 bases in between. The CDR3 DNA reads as TGTGCCAGCAATGGGGAGTCTATAGCCAACACTGAAGCTTTCTTT. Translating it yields CASNGESIANTEAFF. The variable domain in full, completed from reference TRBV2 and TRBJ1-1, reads EPEVTQTPSHQVTQMGQEVILRCVPISNHLYFYWYRQILGQKVEFLVSFYNNEISEKSEIFDDQFSVERPDGSNFTLKIRSTKLEDSAMYFCASNGESIANTEAFFGQGTRLTVV.

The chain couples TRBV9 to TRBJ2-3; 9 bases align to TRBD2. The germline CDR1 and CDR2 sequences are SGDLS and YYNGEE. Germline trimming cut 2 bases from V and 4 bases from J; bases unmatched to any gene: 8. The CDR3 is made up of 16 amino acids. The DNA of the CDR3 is TGTGCCAGCAGCGTTCGTCCGCGGGAGGGAGCAGATACGCAGTATTTT. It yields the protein CASSVRPREGADTQYF.

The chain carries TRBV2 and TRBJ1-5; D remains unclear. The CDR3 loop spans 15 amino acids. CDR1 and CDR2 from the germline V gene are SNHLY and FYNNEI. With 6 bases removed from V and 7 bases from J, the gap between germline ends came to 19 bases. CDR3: CASRLGRVVEQPQHF. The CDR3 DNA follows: TGTGCCAGCAGGTTGGGTAGGGTAGTCGAACAGCCCCAGCATTTT.

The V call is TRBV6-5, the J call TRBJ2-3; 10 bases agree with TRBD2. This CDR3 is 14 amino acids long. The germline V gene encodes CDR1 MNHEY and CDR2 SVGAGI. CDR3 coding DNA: TGTGCGGGGAGCGGGAGGGTAAGAGCAGATACGCAGTATTTT. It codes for CAGSGRVRADTQYF.

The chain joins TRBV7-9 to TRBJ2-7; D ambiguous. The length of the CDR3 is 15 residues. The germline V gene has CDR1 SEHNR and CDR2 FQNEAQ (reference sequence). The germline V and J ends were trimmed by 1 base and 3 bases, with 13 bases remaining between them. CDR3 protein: CASSLGSGSNYEQYF. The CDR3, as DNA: TGTGCCAGCAGCTTAGGGTCGGGTTCGAACTACGAGCAGTACTTC.

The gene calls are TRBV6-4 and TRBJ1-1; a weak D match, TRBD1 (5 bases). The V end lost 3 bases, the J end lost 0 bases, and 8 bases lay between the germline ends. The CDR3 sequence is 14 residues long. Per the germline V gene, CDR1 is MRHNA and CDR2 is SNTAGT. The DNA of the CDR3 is TGTGCCAGCAGTGAGGGGGGGATGAACACTGAAGCTTTCTTT. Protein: CASSEGGMNTEAFF.

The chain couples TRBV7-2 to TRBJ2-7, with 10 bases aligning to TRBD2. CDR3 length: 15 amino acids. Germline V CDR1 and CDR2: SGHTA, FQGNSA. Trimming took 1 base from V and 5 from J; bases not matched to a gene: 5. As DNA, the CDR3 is TGTGCCAGCAGCTTAGTTAGCGGGAGGACCCACGAGCAGTACTTC. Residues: CASSLVSGRTHEQYF.

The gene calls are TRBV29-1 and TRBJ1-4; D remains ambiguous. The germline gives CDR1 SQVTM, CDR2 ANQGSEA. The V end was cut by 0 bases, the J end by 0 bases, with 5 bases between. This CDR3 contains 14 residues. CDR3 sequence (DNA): TGCAGCGTTGAAGATAGTGCAACTAATGAAAAACTGTTTTTT. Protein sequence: CSVEDSATNEKLFF.

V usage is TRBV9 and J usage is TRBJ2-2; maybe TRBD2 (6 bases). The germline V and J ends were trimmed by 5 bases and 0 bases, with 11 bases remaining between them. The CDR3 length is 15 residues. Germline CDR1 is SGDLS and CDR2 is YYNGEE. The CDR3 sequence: CASRKEGTNTGELFF. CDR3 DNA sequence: TGTGCCAGCAGGAAGGAGGGAACGAACACCGGGGAGCTGTTTTTT.